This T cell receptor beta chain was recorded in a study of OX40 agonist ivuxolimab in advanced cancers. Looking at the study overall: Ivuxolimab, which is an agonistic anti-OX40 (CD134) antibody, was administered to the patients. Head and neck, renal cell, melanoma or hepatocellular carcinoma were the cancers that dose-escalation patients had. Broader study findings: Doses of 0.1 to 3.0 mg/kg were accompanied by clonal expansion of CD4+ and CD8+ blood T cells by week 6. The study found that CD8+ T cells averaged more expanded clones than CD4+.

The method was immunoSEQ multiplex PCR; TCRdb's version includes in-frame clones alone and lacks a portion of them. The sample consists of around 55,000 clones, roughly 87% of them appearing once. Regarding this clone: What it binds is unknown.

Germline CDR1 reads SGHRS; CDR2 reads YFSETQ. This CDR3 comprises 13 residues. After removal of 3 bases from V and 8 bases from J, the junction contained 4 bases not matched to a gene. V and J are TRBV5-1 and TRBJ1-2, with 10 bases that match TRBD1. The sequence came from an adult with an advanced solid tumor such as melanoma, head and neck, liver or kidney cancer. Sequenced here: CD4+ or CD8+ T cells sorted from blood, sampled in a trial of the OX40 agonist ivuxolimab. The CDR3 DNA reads TGCGCCAGCAGCTGGGGGACAGGGGCCGGCTACACCTTC. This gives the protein CASSWGTGAGYTF.